The source of this T cell receptor (beta chain) is a study of monozygotic twins with inflammatory bowel disease. The CDR3 contains 12 residues. Germline lookup yields CDR1 SGHTA and CDR2 FQGNSA. The authors made each sample's cDNA in eight separate reactions. Two nested PCRs, of around 15 and 9 cycles, processed TCRalpha and TCRbeta cDNA. TCRdb processed the 5' RACE reads again and assigns one entry to each CDR3 protein, with no DNA. This sample's clone table lists over 110,000 distinct CDR3 sequences. This sequence was found in a human donor with ulcerative colitis or Crohn's disease, or a healthy co-twin of an affected twin (not recorded which). The specimen was blood. The rearrangement uses TRBV7-2 and TRBJ1-2; without DNA, the TCRdb call of TRBD1 cannot be checked. The CDR3 spells CASGAGYYGYTF.